This TCR beta chain comes out of a study of T cell responses to AZD1222 COVID-19 vaccine. At the level of the study: Second-dose intervals of approximately 4 or approximately 12 weeks were pooled. General study results and limits: Dominant CD4 TCR responses targeted spike regions 160-218 and 743-854. It should be noted that donors were predominantly white British and more often female, and clonal diversity was possibly underestimated. Increased Spike-specific TCR breadth and depth were observed after two AZD1222 doses.

Profiled with immunoSEQ multiplex PCR; TCRdb holds only in-frame clones, not every one. The profile shows about 140,000 clones, about 92% of them singletons. J gave up 0 bases and V 4 bases, and 2 bases lay outside the gene matches. From germline, CDR1 is MRHNA and CDR2 SNTAGT. The CDR3 covers 16 residues. As to this clone: Its antigen is still unknown.

J is TRBJ2-6 and V is TRBV6-4; the match to TRBD1 covers 8 bases. This receptor was taken from an adult in good health. The material sequenced was peripheral blood, taken on day 0 of AZD1222 vaccination. The CDR3 loop is CASSAGQGSGANVLTF. The CDR3 DNA reads TGTGCCAGCAGTGCCGGACAGGGCTCTGGGGCCAACGTCCTGACTTTC.